This T cell receptor (beta chain) comes out of a study of blood T cell repertoires in COVID-19. This clone was detected only once. Repertoires were generated with immunoSEQ multiplex PCR, while TCRdb's copy carries only in-frame clones and drops some. Of 200,000 or so clones in the sample, approximately 81% were seen once. V was clipped by 6 bases and J by 5 bases; unmatched bases: 8. The CDR3 is 14 residues long. Germline-derived CDR1 and CDR2 are SNHLY and FYNNEI. The clonotype was recovered from a woman aged 60-75 years who had recovered from COVID-19. The material sequenced was peripheral blood. The rearrangement links TRBV2 to TRBJ1-1, with TRBD1 identical over 8 bases. CDR3 amino acids: CASSRQGPGTEAFF. The CDR3 bases are TGTGCCAGCAGCCGACAGGGGCCGGGGACTGAAGCTTTCTTT.